This T cell receptor (beta chain) is from a study of T cells in Graves' hyperthyroidism and ophthalmopathy. RNA transcripts provided the source from which TCR beta CDR3 regions were amplified. The HTBI primer set drove a first-round RT-PCR of the TCR CDR3. TCRdb recomputed calls from the multiplex PCR reads with MiXCR, one row per CDR3 protein. The sample has roughly 570,000 distinct CDR3 sequences; roughly 50% are singletons. V dropped 3 bases and J dropped 9 bases, with 18 bases sitting between them. This CDR3 comprises 16 residues. The germline V gene encodes CDR1 MDHEN and CDR2 SYDVKM. Sequenced: peripheral blood or thyroid tissue (not recorded which). V is TRBV28 and J is TRBJ1-6; D is uncertain. The clonotype was recovered from an adult woman with Graves' disease, either hyperthyroidism or ophthalmopathy (not recorded which). In DNA, the CDR3 is TGTGCCAGCAGTTTTCACGCACAGAGGATCTTTTCACCCCTCCACTTT. Amino acids: CASSFHAQRIFSPLHF.